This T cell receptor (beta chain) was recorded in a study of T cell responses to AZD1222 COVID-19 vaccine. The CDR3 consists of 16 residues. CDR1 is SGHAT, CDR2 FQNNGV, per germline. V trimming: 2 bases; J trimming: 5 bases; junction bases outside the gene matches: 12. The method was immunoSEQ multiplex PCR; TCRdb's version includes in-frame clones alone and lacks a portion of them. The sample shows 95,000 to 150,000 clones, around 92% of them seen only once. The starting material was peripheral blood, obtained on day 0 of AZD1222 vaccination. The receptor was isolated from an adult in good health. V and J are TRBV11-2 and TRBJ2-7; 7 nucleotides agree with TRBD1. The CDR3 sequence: CASSLRGQGWVNEQYF. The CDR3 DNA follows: TGTGCCAGCAGCTTAAGGGGGCAAGGCTGGGTAAACGAGCAGTACTTC.